The sequence of this T cell receptor (beta chain) was determined in a study of beta chain features in type 1 diabetes. General observations from the study: Resolution of whether HLA type affects TCRB rearrangement was not achieved here.

All of the isolated RNA was reverse transcribed, so expressed TCRB transcripts were sequenced. Mean yield for stem cell-like memory T cell samples was some 970,000 reads. Assay used: immunoSEQ multiplex PCR; TCRdb lists only in-frame clones, some missing. Among about 110,000 clones listed, 40% were seen once. This CDR3 comprises 15 residues. Germline V gene data show CDR1 as LGHNA and CDR2 as YNFKEQ. V gave up 1 base and J gave up 8 bases, with 17 bases separating them. Only one heparinised blood draw was taken per donor, and its volume averaged about 120 mL. As regards this clone: What it binds is not known.

This sequence joins TRBV4-2 and TRBJ1-2, with a possible D match to TRBD1 (5 bases). This clonotype was obtained from a woman aged 18-30 years in good health. The sample taken for sequencing was stem cell memory CD4+ T cells from blood. The CDR3 is CASSQGGGGGRGYTF. The CDR3 coding sequence is TGTGCCAGCAGCCAAGGTGGCGGGGGTGGAAGGGGCTACACCTTC.